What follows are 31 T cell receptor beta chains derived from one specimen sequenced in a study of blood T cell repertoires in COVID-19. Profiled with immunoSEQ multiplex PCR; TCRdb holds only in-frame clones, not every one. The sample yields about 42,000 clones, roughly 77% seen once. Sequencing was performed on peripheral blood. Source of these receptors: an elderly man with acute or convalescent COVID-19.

CDR3 amino acids: CASSAGTRGNQPQHF. CDR3 DNA: TGTGCCAGCAGTGCCGGGACCCGGGGGAATCAGCCCCAGCATTTT. The chain couples TRBV2 to TRBJ1-5, with TRBD1 as a possible D gene (5 bases). The CDR3 is 15 amino acids. CDR1 is SNHLY, CDR2 FYNNEI, per germline. The V end lost 4 bases, the J end lost 4 bases, and 14 bases lay between the germline ends. The variable domain in full, with the rest retrieved from reference TRBV2 and TRBJ1-5, is EPEVTQTPSHQVTQMGQEVILRCVPISNHLYFYWYRQILGQKVEFLVSFYNNEISEKSEIFDDQFSVERPDGSNFTLKIRSTKLEDSAMYFCASSAGTRGNQPQHFGDGTRLSIL.

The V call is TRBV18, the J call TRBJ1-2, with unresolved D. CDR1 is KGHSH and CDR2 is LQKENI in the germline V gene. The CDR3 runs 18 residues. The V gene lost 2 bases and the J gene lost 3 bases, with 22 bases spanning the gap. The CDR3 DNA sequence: TGTGCCAGCTCACCAGTGAGGACGGGGAGCAACCCATACTATGGCTACACCTTC. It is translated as CASSPVRTGSNPYYGYTF.

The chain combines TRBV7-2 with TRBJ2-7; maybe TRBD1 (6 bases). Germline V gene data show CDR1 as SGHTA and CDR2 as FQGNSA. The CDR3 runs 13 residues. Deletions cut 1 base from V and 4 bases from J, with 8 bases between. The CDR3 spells CASSLGTEYEQYF. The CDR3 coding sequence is TGTGCCAGCAGCTTAGGGACAGAATACGAGCAGTACTTC.

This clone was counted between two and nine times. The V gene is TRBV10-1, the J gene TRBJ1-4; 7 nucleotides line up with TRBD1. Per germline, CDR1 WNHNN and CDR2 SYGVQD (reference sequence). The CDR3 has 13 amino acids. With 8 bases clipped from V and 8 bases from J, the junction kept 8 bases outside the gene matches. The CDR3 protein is CASRGQQNEKLFF. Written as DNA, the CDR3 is TGCGCCAGCCGGGGACAGCAGAACGAAAAACTGTTTTTT.

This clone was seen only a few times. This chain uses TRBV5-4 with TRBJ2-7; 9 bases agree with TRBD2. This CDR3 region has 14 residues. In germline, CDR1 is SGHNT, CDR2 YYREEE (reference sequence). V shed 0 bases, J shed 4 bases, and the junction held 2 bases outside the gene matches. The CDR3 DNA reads TGTGCCAGCAGCTTGGAAGCGGGGGGTTACGAGCAGTACTTC. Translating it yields CASSLEAGGYEQYF.

The DNA for the CDR3 is TGTGCCAGCAGGTACATGGAGGGGCACTACGAGCAGTACTTC. Translated, it gives CASRYMEGHYEQYF. J is TRBJ2-7 and V is TRBV6-5; a weak D match, TRBD2 (6 bases). Looked up from germline, CDR1 is MNHEY and CDR2 is SVGAGI. The CDR3 length is 14 residues. Deletions cut 6 bases from V and 3 bases from J, with 15 bases between.

For the CDR3, the DNA is TGTGCCAGCAGCGTGGACAGGCTGAATGAGCAGTTCTTC. Translating gives CASSVDRLNEQFF. This chain joins TRBV11-3 and TRBJ2-1; 7 bases line up with TRBD1. After removal of 5 bases from V and 7 bases from J, the junction contained 5 bases not matched to a gene. CDR3 size: 13 residues. Germline lookup yields CDR1 SGHNT and CDR2 YENEEA. Variable domain in full (rest from reference TRBV11-3 and TRBJ2-1): EAGVVQSPRYKIIEKKQPVAFWCNPISGHNTLYWYLQNLGQGPELLIRYENEEAVDDSQLPKDRFSAERLKGVDSTLKIQPAELGDSAVYLCASSVDRLNEQFFGPGTRLTVL.

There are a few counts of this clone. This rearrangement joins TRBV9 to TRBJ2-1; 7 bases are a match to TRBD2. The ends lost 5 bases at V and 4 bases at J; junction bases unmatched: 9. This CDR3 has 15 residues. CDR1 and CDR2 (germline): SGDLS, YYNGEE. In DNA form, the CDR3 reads TGTGCCAGCAGTGAAGCCGGGACTATATACAATGAGCAGTTCTTC. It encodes CASSEAGTIYNEQFF.

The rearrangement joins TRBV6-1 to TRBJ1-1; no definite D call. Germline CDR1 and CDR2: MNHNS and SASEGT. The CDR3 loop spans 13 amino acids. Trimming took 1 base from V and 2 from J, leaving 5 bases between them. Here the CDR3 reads CASSEVANTEAFF. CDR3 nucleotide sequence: TGTGCCAGCAGTGAAGTGGCAAACACTGAAGCTTTCTTT.

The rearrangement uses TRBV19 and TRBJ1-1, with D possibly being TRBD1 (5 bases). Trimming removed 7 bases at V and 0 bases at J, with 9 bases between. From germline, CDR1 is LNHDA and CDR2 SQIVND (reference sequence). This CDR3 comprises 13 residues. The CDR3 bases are TGTGCCAGTACGGGGGGAGTGAACACTGAAGCTTTCTTT. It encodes CASTGGVNTEAFF.

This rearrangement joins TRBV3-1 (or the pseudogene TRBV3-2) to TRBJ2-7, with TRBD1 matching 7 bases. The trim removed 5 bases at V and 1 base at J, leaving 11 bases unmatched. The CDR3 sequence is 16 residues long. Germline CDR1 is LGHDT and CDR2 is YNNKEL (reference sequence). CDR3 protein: CASSETLLQGSYEQYF. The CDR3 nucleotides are TGTGCCAGCAGCGAAACCCTACTACAGGGGTCCTACGAGCAGTACTTC.

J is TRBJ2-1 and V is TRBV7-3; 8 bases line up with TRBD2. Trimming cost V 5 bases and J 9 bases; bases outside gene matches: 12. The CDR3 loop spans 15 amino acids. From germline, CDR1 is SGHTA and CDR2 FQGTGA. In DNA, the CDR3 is TGTGCCAGCAGCCTCAAGTTCGGGGGGGTCGGTGAGCAGTTCTTC. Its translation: CASSLKFGGVGEQFF.

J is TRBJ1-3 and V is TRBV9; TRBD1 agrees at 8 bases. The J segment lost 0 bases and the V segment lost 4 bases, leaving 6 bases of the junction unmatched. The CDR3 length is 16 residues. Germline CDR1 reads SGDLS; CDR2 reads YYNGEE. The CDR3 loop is CASSITTGGSGNTIYF. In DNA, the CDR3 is TGTGCCAGCAGCATTACCACAGGGGGCTCTGGAAACACCATATATTTT.

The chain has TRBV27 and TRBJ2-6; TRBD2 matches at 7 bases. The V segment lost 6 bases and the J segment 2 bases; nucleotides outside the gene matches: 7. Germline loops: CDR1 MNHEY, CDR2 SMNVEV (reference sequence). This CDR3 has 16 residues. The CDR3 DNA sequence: TGTGCCAGCAGGTTCTGGGGGGGGACTGGGGCCAACGTCCTGACTTTC. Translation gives CASRFWGGTGANVLTF.

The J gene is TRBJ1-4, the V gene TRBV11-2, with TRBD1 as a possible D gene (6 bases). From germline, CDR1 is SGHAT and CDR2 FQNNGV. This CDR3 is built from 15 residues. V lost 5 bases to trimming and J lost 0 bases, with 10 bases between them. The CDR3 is CASSNQGTTNEKLFF. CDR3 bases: TGTGCCAGCAGCAACCAGGGGACAACTAATGAAAAACTGTTTTTT.

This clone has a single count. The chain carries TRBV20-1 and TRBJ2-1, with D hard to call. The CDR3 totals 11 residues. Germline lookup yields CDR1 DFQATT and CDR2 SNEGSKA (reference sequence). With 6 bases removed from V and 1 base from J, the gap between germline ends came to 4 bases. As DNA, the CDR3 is TGCAGTGCCCCTTCCTACAATGAGCAGTTCTTC. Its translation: CSAPSYNEQFF.

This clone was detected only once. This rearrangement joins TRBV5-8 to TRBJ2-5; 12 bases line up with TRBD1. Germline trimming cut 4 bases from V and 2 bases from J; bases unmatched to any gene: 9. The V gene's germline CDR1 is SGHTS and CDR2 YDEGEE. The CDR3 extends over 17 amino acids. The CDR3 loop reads CASSHRDRGRGQETQYF. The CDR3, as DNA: TGTGCCAGCAGCCACCGGGACAGGGGGCGCGGGCAAGAGACCCAGTACTTC.

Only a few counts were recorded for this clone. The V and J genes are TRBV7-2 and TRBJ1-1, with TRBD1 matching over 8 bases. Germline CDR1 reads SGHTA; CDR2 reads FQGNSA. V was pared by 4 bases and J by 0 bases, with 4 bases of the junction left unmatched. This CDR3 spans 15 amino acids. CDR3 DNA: TGTGCCAGCAGCTCCGGGACAGGCATGAACACTGAAGCTTTCTTT. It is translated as CASSSGTGMNTEAFF.

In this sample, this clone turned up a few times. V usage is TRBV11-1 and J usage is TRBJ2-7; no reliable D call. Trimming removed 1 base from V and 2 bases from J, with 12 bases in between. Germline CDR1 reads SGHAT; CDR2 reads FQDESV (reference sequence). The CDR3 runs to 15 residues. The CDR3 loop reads CASSLERRVPYEQYF. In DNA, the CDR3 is TGTGCCAGCAGCTTAGAGAGGAGAGTCCCCTACGAGCAGTACTTC.

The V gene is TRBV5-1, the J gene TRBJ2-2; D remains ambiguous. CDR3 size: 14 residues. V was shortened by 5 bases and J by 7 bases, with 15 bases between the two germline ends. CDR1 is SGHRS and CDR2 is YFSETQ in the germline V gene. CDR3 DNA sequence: TGCGCCAGCAGGTCGGTACCCGGCGGCGGGGAGCTGTTTTTT. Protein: CASRSVPGGGELFF. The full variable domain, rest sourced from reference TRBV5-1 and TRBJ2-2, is KAGVTQTPRYLIKTRGQQVTLSCSPISGHRSVSWYQQTPGQGLQFLFEYFSETQRNKGNFPGRFSGRQFSNSRSEMNVSTLELGDSALYLCASRSVPGGGELFFGEGSRLTVL.

CDR3 region: CASMSPGPYGYTF. The CDR3 nucleotides are TGTGCCAGCATGTCTCCGGGTCCCTATGGCTACACCTTC. The rearrangement joins TRBV9 to TRBJ1-2; D is undetermined. V was pared by 6 bases and J by 4 bases, with 13 bases between. The CDR3 totals 13 residues. Germline V gene lookup returns CDR1 SGDLS and CDR2 YYNGEE.

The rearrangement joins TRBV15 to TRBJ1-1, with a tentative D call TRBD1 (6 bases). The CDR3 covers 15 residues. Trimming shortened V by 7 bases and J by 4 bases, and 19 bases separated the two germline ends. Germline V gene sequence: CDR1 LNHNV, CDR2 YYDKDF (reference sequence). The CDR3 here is CATKGGDIVSTEAFF. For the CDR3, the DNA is TGTGCCACCAAGGGTGGGGACATTGTGAGCACTGAAGCTTTCTTT.

This CDR3 is CASSIAGGTAYEQYF. The DNA for the CDR3 is TGTGCCAGTAGTATAGCGGGGGGCACAGCCTACGAGCAGTACTTC. The J gene is TRBJ2-7, the V gene TRBV19; possible D gene TRBD2, 7 bases. The length of the CDR3 is 15 residues. Germline V CDR1 and CDR2: LNHDA, SQIVND (reference sequence). Trimming removed 1 base at V and 2 bases at J, with 12 bases between.

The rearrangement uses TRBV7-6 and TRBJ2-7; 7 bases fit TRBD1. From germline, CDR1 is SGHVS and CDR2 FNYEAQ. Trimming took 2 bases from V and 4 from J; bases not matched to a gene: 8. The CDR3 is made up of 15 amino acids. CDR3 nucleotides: TGTGCCAGCAGCTTAAGACAGGGCAGGGAGTACGAGCAGTACTTC. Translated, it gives CASSLRQGREYEQYF.

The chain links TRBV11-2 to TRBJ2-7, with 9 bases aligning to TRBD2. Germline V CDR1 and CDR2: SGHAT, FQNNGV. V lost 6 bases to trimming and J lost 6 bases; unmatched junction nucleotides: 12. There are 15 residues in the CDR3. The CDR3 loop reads CASRPLLAGAGEQYF. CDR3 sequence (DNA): TGTGCCAGCAGGCCCTTATTAGCGGGAGCTGGCGAGCAGTACTTC.

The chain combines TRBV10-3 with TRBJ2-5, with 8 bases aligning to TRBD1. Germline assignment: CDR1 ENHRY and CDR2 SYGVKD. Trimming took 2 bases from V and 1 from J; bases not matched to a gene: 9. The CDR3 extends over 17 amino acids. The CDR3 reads CAISEGVGTGGQETQYF. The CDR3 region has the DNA TGTGCCATCAGTGAGGGGGTTGGAACAGGGGGCCAAGAGACCCAGTACTTC.

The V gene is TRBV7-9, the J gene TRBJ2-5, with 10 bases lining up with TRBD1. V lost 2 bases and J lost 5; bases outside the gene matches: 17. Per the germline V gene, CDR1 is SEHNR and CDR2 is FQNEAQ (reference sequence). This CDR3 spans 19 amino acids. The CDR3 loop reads CASSLPRPPLTGGSETQYF. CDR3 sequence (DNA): TGTGCCAGCAGCTTACCCCGACCCCCATTGACAGGGGGCAGCGAGACCCAGTACTTC.

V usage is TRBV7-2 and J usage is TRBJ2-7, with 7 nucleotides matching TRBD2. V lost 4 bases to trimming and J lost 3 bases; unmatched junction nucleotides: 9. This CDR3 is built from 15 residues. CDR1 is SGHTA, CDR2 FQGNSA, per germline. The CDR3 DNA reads TGTGCCAGCAGCTCCCCCCCAGCGGGGAGCTACGAGCAGTACTTC. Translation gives CASSSPPAGSYEQYF.

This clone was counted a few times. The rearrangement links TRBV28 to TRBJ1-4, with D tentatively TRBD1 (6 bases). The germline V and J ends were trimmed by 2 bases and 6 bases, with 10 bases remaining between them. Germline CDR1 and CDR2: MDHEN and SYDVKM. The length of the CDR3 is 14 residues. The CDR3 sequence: CASSLTGPDEKLFF. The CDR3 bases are TGTGCCAGCAGTTTAACAGGGCCTGATGAAAAACTGTTTTTT.

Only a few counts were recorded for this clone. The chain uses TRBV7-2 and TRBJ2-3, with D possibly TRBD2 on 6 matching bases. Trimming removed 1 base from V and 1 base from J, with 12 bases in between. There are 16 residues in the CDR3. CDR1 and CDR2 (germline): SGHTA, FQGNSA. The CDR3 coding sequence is TGTGCCAGCAGCTTAGATCGGGCGGGGCGCACAGATACGCAGTATTTT. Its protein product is CASSLDRAGRTDTQYF.

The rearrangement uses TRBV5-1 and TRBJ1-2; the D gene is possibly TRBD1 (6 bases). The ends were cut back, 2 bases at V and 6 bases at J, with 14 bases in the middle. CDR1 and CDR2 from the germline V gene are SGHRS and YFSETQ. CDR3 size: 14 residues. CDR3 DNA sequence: TGCGCCAGCAGCTTTTCCACAGGGCGAAATGGCTACACCTTC. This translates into CASSFSTGRNGYTF.